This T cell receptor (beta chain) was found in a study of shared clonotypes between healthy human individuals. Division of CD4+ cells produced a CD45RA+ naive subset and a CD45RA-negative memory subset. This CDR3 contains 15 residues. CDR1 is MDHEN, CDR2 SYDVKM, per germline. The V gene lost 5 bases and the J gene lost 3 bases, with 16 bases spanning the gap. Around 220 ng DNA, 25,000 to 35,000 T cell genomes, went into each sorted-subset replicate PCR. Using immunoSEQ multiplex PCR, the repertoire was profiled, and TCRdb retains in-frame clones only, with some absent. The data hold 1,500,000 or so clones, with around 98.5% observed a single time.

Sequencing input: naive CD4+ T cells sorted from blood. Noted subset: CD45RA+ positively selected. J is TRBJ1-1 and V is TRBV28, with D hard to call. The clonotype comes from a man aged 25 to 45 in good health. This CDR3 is CASSPLAFLDTEAFF. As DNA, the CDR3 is TGTGCCAGCAGTCCCCTGGCGTTCTTGGACACTGAAGCTTTCTTT.